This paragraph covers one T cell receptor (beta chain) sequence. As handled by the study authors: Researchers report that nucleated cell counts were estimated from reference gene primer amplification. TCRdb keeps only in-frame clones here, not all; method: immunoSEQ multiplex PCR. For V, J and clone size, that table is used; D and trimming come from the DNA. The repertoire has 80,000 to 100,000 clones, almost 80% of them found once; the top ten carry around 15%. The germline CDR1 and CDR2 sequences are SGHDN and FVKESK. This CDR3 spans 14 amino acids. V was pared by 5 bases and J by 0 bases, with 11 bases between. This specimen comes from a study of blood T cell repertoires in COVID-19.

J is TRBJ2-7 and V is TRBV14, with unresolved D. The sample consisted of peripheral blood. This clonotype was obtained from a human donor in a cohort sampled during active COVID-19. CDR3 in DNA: TGTGCCAGCAGCTCCGGAACAGTCTCCTACGAGCAGTACTTC. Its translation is CASSSGTVSYEQYF.